Here is one TCR beta chain with its context. The antigen is undetermined. This specimen belongs to a study of graft-versus-host responses after intestinal transplantation. Study-wide context: Each recipient received a multivisceral, liver-intestinal, or isolated intestinal graft. Among the recipients, all got anti-thymocyte globulin induction and then tacrolimus and steroids for 3 to 4 years.

Only in-frame clones appear in the TCRdb table, and some are missing; sequencing was by immunoSEQ multiplex PCR. Of tens of thousands of clones detected, under 90% appear once; the ten largest clones hold 0.11%. The ends were cut back, 11 bases at V and 7 bases at J, with 11 bases in the middle. The CDR3 extends over 10 amino acids. Germline V gene sequence: CDR1 MNHNY, CDR2 SVGAGI (reference sequence). Study outcomes and limitations: GvH clones turned up in recipient marrow; some had shown up first in ileum or blood. Some patients had graft-donor T cell macrochimerism. In their allografts, the ratios of graft-versus-host to host-versus-graft T cell clones were high.

The receptor was derived from a human donor who received an intestinal transplant. The rearrangement uses TRBV6-6 and TRBJ1-2, with D possibly matching TRBD1 (5 bases). The sequenced sample was unstimulated CD4+ T cells sorted from spleen or lymph node cells, obtained before intestinal transplant. CDR3 DNA: TGTGCCGTCAGGGTGGCTGGCTACACCTTC. As protein: CAVRVAGYTF.